This passage covers 32 T cell receptor beta chains from one sample sequenced in a study of blood T cells in healthy people across ages. Next came a second PCR, run for about 7 to 12 cycles, which used a sample-barcoded 5' primer along with a J-beta primer mix. TCRdb analysed the 5' RACE reads with MiXCR anew, one entry per CDR3 protein. This table has around 2 million distinct CDR3 sequences, roughly two fifths appearing once. Material for sequencing was blood. These receptors all come from a human donor in good health.

This clonotype was seen only a few times. The CDR3 protein is CSARGRLAIYNEQFF. The CDR3, as DNA: TGCAGTGCTAGAGGTCGGCTAGCTATCTACAATGAGCAGTTCTTC. This chain uses TRBV20-1 with TRBJ2-1; weak D call: TRBD2 (5 bases). V dropped 1 base and J dropped 3 bases, with 13 bases sitting between them. This CDR3 contains 15 residues. CDR1 and CDR2 (germline): DFQATT, SNEGSKA (reference sequence).

The chain combines TRBV20-1 with TRBJ2-1, with 7 bases matching TRBD2. This CDR3 spans 16 amino acids. CDR1 and CDR2 (germline): DFQATT, SNEGSKA (reference sequence). J lost 8 bases, V lost 6 bases, and 19 bases had no gene match. As DNA, the CDR3 is TGCAGTGCCAGGTCCCCAGGGTGGGGGGGGAACGATGAGCAGTTCTTC. Translation gives CSARSPGWGGNDEQFF.

This clonotype was counted a few times. The J gene is TRBJ1-2, the V gene TRBV29-1; D unresolved. The CDR3 is 12 amino acids. V was trimmed by 5 bases and J by 0 bases, leaving 7 bases between them. Germline assignment: CDR1 SQVTM and CDR2 ANQGSEA. CDR3 loop: CSVLDSNYGYTF. In nucleotides, the CDR3 is TGCAGCGTTCTGGACTCTAACTATGGCTACACCTTC.

V gene TRBV2 combines with J gene TRBJ2-1; D tentatively reads TRBD1 or TRBD2 (5 bases each). The CDR3 consists of 14 residues. Germline lookup yields CDR1 SNHLY and CDR2 FYNNEI. V lost 8 bases and J lost 8, with 19 bases in between. The CDR3 spells CASVVGETVHEQFF. The DNA for the CDR3 is TGTGCCAGCGTGGTGGGGGAGACAGTTCATGAGCAGTTCTTC.

This clonotype was found a few times. The chain uses TRBV4-3 and TRBJ2-3; weak D call: TRBD2 (6 bases). Germline V CDR1 and CDR2: LGHNA, YSLEER. The CDR3 extends over 15 amino acids. The germline V and J ends were trimmed by 0 bases and 2 bases, with 9 bases remaining between them. CDR3 sequence: CASSQEAGITDTQYF. Written as DNA, the CDR3 is TGCGCCAGCAGCCAAGAGGCGGGGATCACAGATACGCAGTATTTT.

This clonotype was detected a few times. The V and J genes are TRBV29-1 and TRBJ2-5; D ambiguous. Trimming left V 4 bases short and J 5 bases short, with 14 bases between. Germline lookup yields CDR1 SQVTM and CDR2 ANQGSEA. This CDR3 is built from 13 residues. CDR3 protein: CSVAPIKGETQYF. CDR3 sequence (DNA): TGCAGCGTTGCACCCATAAAAGGGGAGACCCAGTACTTC.

The J gene is TRBJ1-1, the V gene TRBV20-1, with TRBD1 identical over 11 bases. The trim removed 0 bases at V and 6 bases at J, leaving 6 bases unmatched. There are 15 residues in the CDR3. CDR1 and CDR2 (germline): DFQATT, SNEGSKA (reference sequence). CDR3 sequence (DNA): TGCAGTGCTAGAGACGGACAGGGGGCTTTTGCTGAAGCTTTCTTT. It yields the protein CSARDGQGAFAEAFF.

This clonotype was seen a few times. The chain couples TRBV20-1 to TRBJ2-4, with D hard to call. Germline CDR1 DFQATT, CDR2 SNEGSKA (reference sequence). The length of the CDR3 is 15 residues. V was cut by 5 bases and J by 0 bases, with 14 bases left in between. Here the CDR3 reads CSAAHYTLAKNIQYF. CDR3 coding DNA: TGCAGTGCTGCCCACTACACCTTAGCCAAAAACATTCAGTACTTC.

The chain couples TRBV9 to TRBJ2-5; no definite D call. The length of the CDR3 is 13 residues. Germline CDR1 SGDLS, CDR2 YYNGEE. V gave up 1 base and J gave up 0 bases, with 4 bases separating them. CDR3 nucleotides: TGTGCCAGCAGCGTATTGGACCAAGAGACCCAGTACTTC. Translated, it gives CASSVLDQETQYF. Full variable domain (rest looked up from reference TRBV9 and TRBJ2-5): DSGVTQTPKHLITATGQRVTLRCSPRSGDLSVYWYQQSLDQGLQFLIQYYNGEERAKGNILERFSAQQFPDLHSELNLSSLELGDSALYFCASSVLDQETQYFGPGTRLLVL.

The V and J genes are TRBV7-2 and TRBJ1-2; D gene unclear. Between the trimmed V and J ends, which lost 3 bases and 3 bases, there was a span of 14 bases. Germline loops: CDR1 SGHTA, CDR2 FQGNSA. This CDR3 comprises 15 residues. The CDR3 DNA is TGTGCCAGCAGCTTCGGAGCCCGGTCTCACTATGGCTACACCTTC. It specifies CASSFGARSHYGYTF.

The chain carries TRBV25-1 and TRBJ1-1; the D is unclear. There are 13 residues in the CDR3. V was pared by 4 bases and J by 7 bases, with 13 bases between. Germline assignment: CDR1 MGHDK and CDR2 SYGVNS. CDR3 nucleotides: TGTGCCAGCAGTGGGCCCCCGGCGGGTGAAGCTTTCTTT. Its translation: CASSGPPAGEAFF.

Only a few counts were recorded for this clonotype. J is TRBJ2-5 and V is TRBV12-3 or TRBV12-4, with 7 bases lining up with TRBD2. V dropped 3 bases and J dropped 5; count of bases not matched to a gene: 12. The CDR3 spans 16 residues. The CDR3 spells CASSLRVREARETQYF. CDR3 coding DNA: TGTGCCAGCAGTTTGAGGGTCCGGGAGGCTAGGGAGACCCAGTACTTC.

The chain uses TRBV15 and TRBJ2-4; tentative D call: TRBD2 (5 bases). Gene TRBJ2-7 matches the end of the DNA better, so the J call may be wrong. This CDR3 region has 16 residues. Per the germline V gene, CDR1 is LNHNV and CDR2 is YYDKDF (reference sequence). The CDR3: CATSRDPSWGEYEQYF. The CDR3 DNA follows: TGTGCCACCAGCAGAGACCCCTCCTGGGGAGAATACGAGCAGTACTTC.

At least ten counts were recorded for this clonotype. The chain couples TRBV29-1 to TRBJ2-7; TRBD2 agrees at 11 bases. The CDR3 contains 13 residues. Trimming at V came to 4 bases and at J to 2 bases, leaving 1 base not matched to a gene. Germline V gene sequence: CDR1 SQVTM, CDR2 ANQGSEA. The CDR3 DNA reads TGCAGCGTTGCTAGCGGGGGGCCCTACGAGCAGTACTTC. This gives the protein CSVASGGPYEQYF.

CDR3 in amino acids: CASSLGSRVDTQYF. DNA for the CDR3: TGTGCCAGCAGCTTAGGATCCCGCGTAGATACGCAGTATTTT. The chain couples TRBV7-2 to TRBJ2-3; no clear D. Germline CDR1 SGHTA, CDR2 FQGNSA. The CDR3 spans 14 residues. The ends were cut back, 1 base at V and 5 bases at J, with 10 bases in the middle.

This clonotype was counted a few times. The J gene is TRBJ2-1, the V gene TRBV3-1; a weak D match, TRBD1 (5 bases). There are 14 residues in the CDR3. With 7 bases removed from V and 0 bases from J, the gap between germline ends came to 10 bases. CDR1 is LGHDT and CDR2 is YNNKEL in the germline V gene (reference sequence). The CDR3: CASTDSSSYNEQFF. As DNA, the CDR3 is TGTGCCAGCACAGACAGCAGCTCCTACAATGAGCAGTTCTTC.

This clonotype occurred a few times. The chain links TRBV5-4 to TRBJ2-3, with 8 bases fitting TRBD1. J was trimmed by 0 bases and V by 5 bases; bases with no gene match: 11. The CDR3 runs to 17 residues. From germline, CDR1 is SGHNT and CDR2 YYREEE (reference sequence). The CDR3 DNA sequence: TGTGCCAGCAGACCCCGGACAGGGAAAACTAGCACAGATACGCAGTATTTT. Translating it yields CASRPRTGKTSTDTQYF.

This clonotype has a handful of counts. A read error may account for a junction end that differs from germline. The genes are TRBV7-2 and TRBJ1-1, with D possibly TRBD1 on 5 matching bases. This CDR3 comprises 15 residues. Per germline, CDR1 SGHTA and CDR2 FQGNSA. The DNA of the CDR3 is TGTGCCAACAGCTTAGAGACGGCAGGGTTATCTGAAGCTTTCTTT. Its translation is CANSLETAGLSEAFF.

V is TRBV15 and J is TRBJ1-4, with D perhaps matching TRBD1 (5 bases). V was cut by 5 bases and J by 6 bases, with 16 bases left in between. CDR3 length: 15 residues. Germline V gene lookup returns CDR1 LNHNV and CDR2 YYDKDF (reference sequence). The CDR3 sequence: CATSPRGERDEKLFF. CDR3 in DNA: TGTGCCACCAGCCCCCGGGGGGAAAGGGATGAAAAACTGTTTTTT. Full variable domain (rest looked up from reference TRBV15 and TRBJ1-4): DAMVIQNPRYQVTQFGKPVTLSCSQTLNHNVMYWYQQKSSQAPKLLFHYYDKDFNNEADTPDNFQSRRPNTSFCFLDIRSPGLGDTAMYLCATSPRGERDEKLFFGSGTQLSVL.

V gene TRBV6-1 combines with J gene TRBJ1-1; no definite D call. Germline values: CDR1 MNHNS, CDR2 SASEGT. This CDR3 spans 15 amino acids. V was trimmed by 2 bases and J by 4 bases, leaving 14 bases between them. CDR3 nucleotide sequence: TGTGCCAGCAGTGAATACGTCCTCAGGAGCACTGAAGCTTTCTTT. It encodes CASSEYVLRSTEAFF.

This clonotype has a handful of counts. The rearrangement links TRBV12-3 or TRBV12-4 to TRBJ2-1, with 7 positions matching TRBD1. CDR3 length: 12 amino acids. V was clipped by 10 bases and J by 8 bases; unmatched bases: 8. CDR3 bases: TGTGCCACTCAGGGGGACGGGGATGAGCAGTTCTTC. It yields the protein CATQGDGDEQFF.

V and J are TRBV7-9 and TRBJ1-1; D gene unclear. V was pared by 5 bases and J by 4 bases, with 14 bases between. Germline V gives CDR1 SEHNR, CDR2 FQNEAQ (reference sequence). The length of the CDR3 is 14 residues. CDR3 in DNA: TGTGCCAGCAGCCCTCTTGAACGGGGCACTGAAGCTTTCTTT. This encodes CASSPLERGTEAFF.

This chain connects TRBV6-6 to TRBJ2-5, with 13 bases matching TRBD2. Germline V gene sequence: CDR1 MNHNY, CDR2 SVGAGI (reference sequence). J was trimmed by 3 bases and V by 3 bases; bases with no gene match: 7. The CDR3 loop spans 17 amino acids. CDR3 protein: CASSYSSGLAGEETQYF. The CDR3 nucleotides are TGTGCCAGCAGTTATAGTTCTGGACTAGCGGGGGAAGAGACCCAGTACTTC.

The chain has TRBV5-1 and TRBJ2-1; perhaps TRBD2 as D (7 bases). Germline loops: CDR1 SGHRS, CDR2 YFSETQ. This CDR3 has 19 amino acids. V was pared by 1 base and J by 1 base, with 21 bases between. CDR3 loop: CASSLNIRGGSGSYNEQFF. The CDR3 DNA is TGCGCCAGCAGCTTGAATATTAGGGGGGGTTCTGGATCCTACAATGAGCAGTTCTTC.

This clonotype is a singleton in its sample. V usage is TRBV24-1 and J usage is TRBJ2-3; D gene unclear. With 0 bases removed from V and 6 bases from J, the gap between germline ends came to 6 bases. The CDR3 covers 13 residues. The germline V gene encodes CDR1 KGHDR and CDR2 SFDVKD. The CDR3 loop is CATSDLMGDTQYF. The CDR3 nucleotides are TGTGCCACCAGTGATTTGATGGGGGATACGCAGTATTTT.

This clonotype was found a few times. The genes are TRBV7-9 and TRBJ2-7; 7 nucleotides agree with TRBD1. The CDR3 is made up of 15 amino acids. Germline lookup yields CDR1 SEHNR and CDR2 FQNEAQ (reference sequence). V lost 2 bases and J lost 1; bases outside the gene matches: 5. This chain's CDR3 is CASSLRDSRSYEQYF. In DNA form, the CDR3 reads TGTGCCAGCAGCTTAAGGGACAGCCGATCCTACGAGCAGTACTTC.

Only a few counts were recorded for this clonotype. V gene TRBV7-9 combines with J gene TRBJ2-5, with D unclear. CDR1 SEHNR and CDR2 FQNEAQ come from the germline V gene (reference sequence). Trimming left V 3 bases short and J 2 bases short, with 7 bases between. The CDR3 sequence is 13 residues long. The CDR3, as DNA: TGTGCCAGCAGCTTCGCTAGTCAAGAGACCCAGTACTTC. Protein sequence: CASSFASQETQYF.

This clonotype was detected many times. As DNA, the CDR3 is TGTGCCAGCAGCTCCTCCGGGGAGAGTCAGTACTTC. It translates to CASSSSGESQYF. This chain joins TRBV28 and TRBJ2-5; D might be TRBD2 (5 bases). The CDR3 totals 12 residues. Germline CDR1 and CDR2: MDHEN and SYDVKM. Trimming removed 6 bases at V and 11 bases at J, with 16 bases between.

With respect to this clonotype: At one of its ends the junction is not consistent with the germline gene, which may arise from a read error. The chain has TRBV4-3 and TRBJ2-7; 7 bases fit TRBD2. The CDR3 consists of 14 residues. The germline CDR1 and CDR2 sequences are LGHNA and YSLEER. As DNA, the CDR3 is TGCGCCGGCAGCCAGTCTCTTACGGGGGGCGAGCAGTACTTC. Its translation: CAGSQSLTGGEQYF.

The chain links TRBV27 to TRBJ1-5; perhaps TRBD1 as D (6 bases). This CDR3 is built from 14 residues. CDR1 and CDR2 from the germline V gene are MNHEY and SMNVEV (reference sequence). Between the trimmed V and J ends, which lost 6 bases and 6 bases, there was a span of 15 bases. CDR3 loop: CASRLTGLIQPQHF. Written as DNA, the CDR3 is TGTGCCAGCAGACTAACAGGGTTGATTCAGCCCCAGCATTTT.

This clonotype was seen a handful of times. The V gene is TRBV29-1, the J gene TRBJ1-2; 12 bases map to TRBD1. V shed 7 bases, J shed 10 bases, and the junction held 13 bases outside the gene matches. In germline, CDR1 is SQVTM, CDR2 ANQGSEA. The CDR3 loop spans 14 amino acids. The CDR3 loop is CSARDRGLLMDYTF. In DNA form, the CDR3 reads TGCAGCGCCAGGGACAGGGGGCTCCTTATGGACTACACCTTC.

The rearrangement uses TRBV29-1 and TRBJ1-1, with TRBD1 matching 8 bases. Losses at the gene ends were 6 bases for V and 3 bases for J; bases not matched to a gene: 6. The CDR3 is made up of 13 amino acids. Germline lookup yields CDR1 SQVTM and CDR2 ANQGSEA. The CDR3 DNA is TGCAGCGTGACAGTACAGGGGGACACTGAAGCTTTCTTT. Translation: CSVTVQGDTEAFF.